The 17 T cell receptor beta chains given below trace back to one sample, sequenced in a study of blood T cells in healthy people across ages. Primed by a sample-barcoded 5' primer and a J-beta primer mix, a second PCR proceeded for 7 to 11 cycles. Each CDR3 protein is one row after TCRdb ran MiXCR on the 5' RACE reads. The table records fewer than 1,000,000 distinct CDR3 sequences, around two fifths of them present only once. The material sequenced was blood. Source of these receptors: a man aged 60 to 75 in good health.

This clonotype was counted between two and nine times. The CDR3 spells CASSAQRGSAYEQYF. CDR3 bases: TGTGCCAGCAGTGCCCAGCGGGGATCGGCCTACGAGCAGTACTTC. The chain has TRBV6-1 and TRBJ2-7; 7 nucleotides line up with TRBD2. This CDR3 region has 15 residues. In germline, CDR1 is MNHNS, CDR2 SASEGT. Trimming removed 4 bases from V and 2 bases from J; junction bases left unmatched: 8.

A few counts support this clonotype. The chain employs TRBV5-6 and TRBJ1-1, with D tentatively TRBD1 (5 bases). V lost 5 bases, J lost 0 bases, and 23 bases lay in between. The CDR3 is 18 residues long. CDR1 and CDR2 (germline): SGHDT, YYEEEE. CDR3 DNA sequence: TGTGCCAGCAGACCGGGACGGCTCTTCCCGATGTTGAACACTGAAGCTTTCTTT. Its translation is CASRPGRLFPMLNTEAFF.

The chain links TRBV7-2 to TRBJ2-3; TRBD1 agrees at 8 bases. V was clipped by 1 base and J by 4 bases; unmatched bases: 4. The CDR3 has 15 amino acids. CDR1 SGHTA and CDR2 FQGNSA come from the germline V gene. CDR3 amino acids: CASSLGPGGADTQYF. The DNA of the CDR3 is TGTGCCAGCAGCTTAGGACCAGGGGGCGCAGATACGCAGTATTTT.

The J gene is TRBJ1-2, the V gene TRBV5-1; the D gene is possibly TRBD1 (5 bases). There are 14 residues in the CDR3. Trimming pared 0 bases from V and 3 bases from J, leaving 9 bases between. Germline CDR1 and CDR2: SGHRS and YFSETQ. The CDR3 loop reads CASSLAGADYGYTF. The CDR3 nucleotides read TGCGCCAGCAGCTTGGCCGGGGCGGACTATGGCTACACCTTC.

The rearrangement uses TRBV10-3 and TRBJ1-5; D gene unclear. Trimming took 0 bases from V and 2 from J, leaving 8 bases between them. The germline CDR1 and CDR2 sequences are ENHRY and SYGVKD. This CDR3 spans 15 amino acids. Here the CDR3 reads CAISESSTGNQPQHF. As DNA, the CDR3 is TGTGCCATCAGTGAGTCTAGTACGGGCAATCAGCCCCAGCATTTT.

The rearrangement uses TRBV7-2 and TRBJ2-7, with 10 bases matching TRBD2. Losses at the gene ends were 6 bases for V and 5 bases for J; bases not matched to a gene: 7. This CDR3 is 14 amino acids long. Per the germline V gene, CDR1 is SGHTA and CDR2 is FQGNSA. CDR3 nucleotide sequence: TGTGCCAGCAGGAAGCGGGGGGGCTCGGACGAGCAGTACTTC. Protein sequence: CASRKRGGSDEQYF.

There are a few counts of this clonotype. The J gene is TRBJ2-4, the V gene TRBV4-3, with 11 bases identical to TRBD2. The CDR3 consists of 19 residues. J gave up 0 bases and V 1 base, and 8 bases lay outside the gene matches. From germline, CDR1 is LGHNA and CDR2 YSLEER. CDR3 DNA sequence: TGCGCCAGCAGCCAAGTGGCTAGCGGGGGGCCTGTAGCCAAAAACATTCAGTACTTC. Translation gives CASSQVASGGPVAKNIQYF.

The chain couples TRBV20-1 to TRBJ2-4, with TRBD1 as a possible D gene (6 bases). The CDR3 contains 15 residues. Trimming took 1 base from V and 0 from J, leaving 10 bases between them. Germline V lookup: CDR1 DFQATT, CDR2 SNEGSKA (reference sequence). The CDR3 is CSARGRGLAKNIQYF. In DNA, the CDR3 is TGCAGTGCTAGAGGCAGGGGATTAGCCAAAAACATTCAGTACTTC.

As DNA, the CDR3 is TGTGCCAGCAGCTGCAACTCGGGACTAGCGGGGGAGACCCAGTACTTC. As protein: CASSCNSGLAGETQYF. The gene calls are TRBV7-3 and TRBJ2-5; 13 bases are shared with TRBD2. With 4 bases clipped from V and 5 bases from J, the junction kept 7 bases outside the gene matches. The germline V gene has CDR1 SGHTA and CDR2 FQGTGA. The CDR3 length is 16 residues. Based on the CDR3 plus reference TRBV7-3 and TRBJ2-5, the full variable domain is GAGVSQTPSNKVTEKGKYVELRCDPISGHTALYWYRQSLGQGPEFLIYFQGTGAADDSGLPNDRFFAVRPEGSVSTLKIQRTERGDSAVYLCASSCNSGLAGETQYFGPGTRLLVL.

There are a few counts of this clonotype. The chain couples TRBV4-3 to TRBJ2-5; 10 bases line up with TRBD2. Germline lookup yields CDR1 LGHNA and CDR2 YSLEER. The CDR3 covers 15 residues. V lost 1 base and J lost 5; bases outside the gene matches: 4. CDR3 sequence reads: CASSQALAGVETQYF. As DNA, the CDR3 is TGCGCCAGCAGCCAAGCCCTAGCGGGGGTGGAGACCCAGTACTTC.

The chain uses TRBV7-9 and TRBJ1-4, with a weak D call TRBD1 (5 bases). Between the trimmed V and J ends, which lost 7 bases and 3 bases, there was a span of 15 bases. The CDR3 runs 15 residues. The germline gives CDR1 SEHNR, CDR2 FQNEAQ (reference sequence). The CDR3 reads CASNGGGAANEKLFF. The CDR3 bases are TGTGCCAGCAACGGGGGAGGGGCGGCTAATGAAAAACTGTTTTTT.

In this sample, this clonotype turned up a few times. This chain connects TRBV20-1 to TRBJ2-5, with 7 bases identical to TRBD2. The V segment lost 3 bases and the J segment 0 bases; nucleotides outside the gene matches: 7. CDR1 and CDR2 from the germline V gene are DFQATT and SNEGSKA (reference sequence). CDR3 length equals 15 residues. CDR3 sequence: CSASLGGGDQETQYF. The CDR3 region has the DNA TGCAGTGCTAGCCTGGGTGGGGGGGACCAAGAGACCCAGTACTTC.

The J gene is TRBJ2-1, the V gene TRBV7-2; 10 nucleotides agree with TRBD2. The CDR3 is 15 residues long. The V segment lost 4 bases and the J segment 5 bases; nucleotides outside the gene matches: 5. Germline V gives CDR1 SGHTA, CDR2 FQGNSA. The CDR3 reads CASSSHSGGNNEQFF. The CDR3 DNA reads TGTGCCAGCAGCTCCCATAGCGGGGGGAACAATGAGCAGTTCTTC.

J is TRBJ2-5 and V is TRBV6-2 or TRBV6-3, with TRBD1 identical over 12 bases. The last part of the DNA fits TRBJ2-7 better; the J call may be wrong. The CDR3 runs to 15 residues. Per germline, CDR1 MNHEY and CDR2 SVGEGT. Written as DNA, the CDR3 is TGTGCCAGCAGTTGGGGGACAGGGGGCTACGACGAGCAGTACTTC. It specifies CASSWGTGGYDEQYF.

The V call is TRBV20-1, the J call TRBJ2-2; no clear D gene. This CDR3 comprises 13 residues. The V end was cut by 2 bases, the J end by 2 bases, with 6 bases between. Germline V gene data show CDR1 as DFQATT and CDR2 as SNEGSKA (reference sequence). In nucleotides, the CDR3 is TGCAGTGCTAGAAAGAGAAACACCGGGGAGCTGTTTTTT. It is translated as CSARKRNTGELFF.

J is TRBJ1-2 and V is TRBV29-1; 8 nucleotides line up with TRBD1. The CDR3 is 12 residues long. J lost 6 bases, V lost 4 bases, and 4 bases had no gene match. Germline V CDR1 and CDR2: SQVTM, ANQGSEA. CDR3 in amino acids: CSVVGQADGYTF. The CDR3 region has the DNA TGCAGCGTTGTGGGACAGGCCGATGGCTACACCTTC.

This clonotype has just a few counts. This chain connects TRBV6-1 to TRBJ1-6; D gene unclear. This CDR3 has 14 residues. Per germline, CDR1 MNHNS and CDR2 SASEGT. V was cut by 2 bases and J by 8 bases, with 10 bases left in between. CDR3 sequence (DNA): TGTGCCAGCAGTGAATCGGCAGGAGATTCACCCCTCCACTTT. This translates into CASSESAGDSPLHF.